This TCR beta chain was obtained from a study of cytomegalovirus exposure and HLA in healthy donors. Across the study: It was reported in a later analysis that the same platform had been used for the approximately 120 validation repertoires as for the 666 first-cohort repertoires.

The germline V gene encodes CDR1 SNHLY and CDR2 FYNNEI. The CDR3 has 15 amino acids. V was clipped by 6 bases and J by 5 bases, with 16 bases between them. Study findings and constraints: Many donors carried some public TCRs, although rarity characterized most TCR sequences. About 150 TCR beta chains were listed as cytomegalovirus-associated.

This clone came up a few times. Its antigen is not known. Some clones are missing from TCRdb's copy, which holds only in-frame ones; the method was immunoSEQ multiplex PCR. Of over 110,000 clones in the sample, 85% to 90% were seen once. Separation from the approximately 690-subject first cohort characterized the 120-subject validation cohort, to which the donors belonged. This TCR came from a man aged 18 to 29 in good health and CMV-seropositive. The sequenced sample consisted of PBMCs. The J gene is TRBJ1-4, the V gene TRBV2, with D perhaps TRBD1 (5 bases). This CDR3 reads CASSGSTALNEKLFF. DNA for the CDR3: TGTGCCAGCAGCGGTTCGACAGCGCTCAATGAAAAACTGTTTTTT.